Listed below are T cell receptor beta chains from one sample, sequenced in a study of blood T cell repertoires in COVID-19. TCRdb's table, derived via immunoSEQ multiplex PCR, lists solely in-frame clones and lacks some. The sample yields around 450,000 clones, roughly 90% seen once. The sample comprised peripheral blood. The receptors shown here come from a woman aged 25-40 years with acute or convalescent COVID-19. The CDR3 runs from the conserved cysteine through the conserved F or W. Fields, in order: clone size, J gene, D gene, V gene, CDR3 protein, CDR3 DNA. D genes are given only for firm matches. The size field is filled for only some rows; it gives once, few, many or a size class.

clone_size: NA
j_call: TRBJ2-1
d_call: TRBD2
v_call: TRBV5-1
cdr3_aa: CASSYLAGGPGEQFF
cdr3_nt: TGCGCCAGCAGCTATCTAGCGGGGGGGCCGGGTGAGCAGTTCTTC

clone_size: NA
j_call: TRBJ2-5
d_call: NA
v_call: TRBV30
cdr3_aa: CAWNGKSTDLTQYF
cdr3_nt: TGTGCCTGGAACGGGAAGTCCACCGACTTGACCCAGTACTTC

clone_size: NA
j_call: TRBJ1-6
d_call: TRBD1
v_call: TRBV3-1/TRBV3-2
cdr3_aa: CASSQGQPGGYNSPLHF
cdr3_nt: TGTGCCAGCAGCCAAGGACAGCCAGGGGGATATAATTCACCCCTCCACTTT

clone_size: NA
j_call: TRBJ2-3
d_call: TRBD2
v_call: TRBV3-1/TRBV3-2
cdr3_aa: CASSQAGGRDTQYF
cdr3_nt: TGTGCCAGCAGCCAAGCTGGCGGGAGGGATACGCAGTATTTT

clone_size: NA
j_call: TRBJ2-2
d_call: TRBD1
v_call: TRBV11-3
cdr3_aa: CASSPGTGDTGELFF
cdr3_nt: TGTGCCAGCAGCCCCGGGACAGGGGACACCGGGGAGCTGTTTTTT

clone_size: NA
j_call: TRBJ2-3
d_call: NA
v_call: TRBV19
cdr3_aa: CASSNLAGDPRWTDTQYF
cdr3_nt: TGTGCCAGTAGTAACCTGGCAGGGGACCCCCGATGGACAGATACGCAGTATTTT

clone_size: NA
j_call: TRBJ2-2
d_call: NA
v_call: TRBV29-1
cdr3_aa: CSVRGRGTGELFF
cdr3_nt: TGCAGCGTCCGCGGCAGGGGAACCGGGGAGCTGTTTTTT

clone_size: NA
j_call: TRBJ2-5
d_call: NA
v_call: TRBV9
cdr3_aa: CASSVGGFPETQYF
cdr3_nt: TGTGCCAGCAGCGTAGGAGGTTTTCCAGAGACCCAGTACTTC

clone_size: NA
j_call: TRBJ2-2
d_call: NA
v_call: TRBV6-1
cdr3_aa: CASSGAGLGRANTGELFF
cdr3_nt: TGTGCCAGCAGTGGAGCAGGGTTAGGGAGAGCGAACACCGGGGAGCTGTTTTTT

clone_size: NA
j_call: TRBJ2-7
d_call: TRBD1
v_call: TRBV7-3
cdr3_aa: CASSLGRTGSYEQYF
cdr3_nt: TGTGCCAGCAGCTTAGGTAGGACAGGGTCCTACGAGCAGTACTTC

clone_size: few
j_call: TRBJ2-4
d_call: NA
v_call: TRBV5-6
cdr3_aa: CASSLLGAKNIQYF
cdr3_nt: TGTGCCAGCAGCTTATTGGGGGCAAAAAACATTCAGTACTTC

clone_size: NA
j_call: TRBJ1-2
d_call: NA
v_call: TRBV2
cdr3_aa: CASSVTRDGYTF
cdr3_nt: TGTGCCAGCAGTGTGACAAGAGATGGCTACACCTTC

clone_size: NA
j_call: TRBJ2-7
d_call: TRBD1
v_call: TRBV2
cdr3_aa: CASNRDRELDEQYF
cdr3_nt: TGTGCCAGCAACCGGGACAGGGAACTCGACGAGCAGTACTTC

clone_size: NA
j_call: TRBJ1-3
d_call: NA
v_call: TRBV10-2
cdr3_aa: CARAVSGNTIYF
cdr3_nt: TGCGCCAGAGCTGTCTCTGGAAACACCATATATTTT

clone_size: few
j_call: TRBJ1-5
d_call: TRBD1
v_call: TRBV6-2/TRBV6-3
cdr3_aa: CASSGTGVRQPQHF
cdr3_nt: TGTGCCAGCAGTGGGACAGGGGTACGGCAGCCCCAGCATTTT

clone_size: NA
j_call: TRBJ2-7
d_call: TRBD1
v_call: TRBV9
cdr3_aa: CASSPRGTSYEQYF
cdr3_nt: TGTGCCAGCAGCCCCAGGGGGACATCCTACGAGCAGTACTTC

clone_size: NA
j_call: TRBJ1-2
d_call: NA
v_call: TRBV28
cdr3_aa: CASKKNEVRGDGYTF
cdr3_nt: TGTGCCAGCAAGAAAAACGAGGTACGTGGCGATGGCTACACCTTC

clone_size: NA
j_call: TRBJ1-3
d_call: NA
v_call: TRBV30
cdr3_aa: CACPTGTLGSGNTIYF
cdr3_nt: TGTGCCTGTCCTACAGGGACGCTCGGCTCTGGAAACACCATATATTTT

clone_size: NA
j_call: TRBJ2-7
d_call: TRBD2
v_call: TRBV10-3
cdr3_aa: CAASSGGLSYEQYF
cdr3_nt: TGTGCCGCCTCTAGCGGGGGGCTTTCCTACGAGCAGTACTTC

clone_size: NA
j_call: TRBJ2-3
d_call: NA
v_call: TRBV6-5
cdr3_aa: CASSPEEGASDTQYF
cdr3_nt: TGTGCCAGCAGCCCGGAGGAGGGGGCATCAGATACGCAGTATTTT

clone_size: once
j_call: TRBJ2-5
d_call: NA
v_call: TRBV5-1
cdr3_aa: CASSLEGSRFFQETQYF
cdr3_nt: TGCGCCAGCAGCTTGGAGGGGTCACGATTTTTTCAAGAGACCCAGTACTTC

clone_size: NA
j_call: TRBJ2-1
d_call: NA
v_call: TRBV7-9
cdr3_aa: CASSVLQGSPYNEQFF
cdr3_nt: TGTGCCAGCAGCGTACTACAGGGATCTCCCTACAATGAGCAGTTCTTC

clone_size: NA
j_call: TRBJ1-1
d_call: NA
v_call: TRBV6-5
cdr3_aa: CASSVSGLGTEAFF
cdr3_nt: TGTGCCAGCAGCGTAAGTGGGCTTGGGACTGAAGCTTTCTTT

clone_size: NA
j_call: TRBJ1-4
d_call: TRBD1
v_call: TRBV5-1
cdr3_aa: CASSVDRVNEKLFF
cdr3_nt: TGCGCCAGCAGCGTGGACAGGGTTAACGAAAAACTGTTTTTT

clone_size: NA
j_call: TRBJ1-1
d_call: TRBD1
v_call: TRBV5-8
cdr3_aa: CASSLTRQGNTEAFF
cdr3_nt: TGTGCCAGCAGCTTGACCCGACAGGGGAACACTGAAGCTTTCTTT

clone_size: NA
j_call: TRBJ2-7
d_call: NA
v_call: TRBV11-2
cdr3_aa: CASSFVGGPSYEQYF
cdr3_nt: TGTGCCAGCAGCTTCGTGGGGGGGCCTTCCTACGAGCAGTACTTC

clone_size: NA
j_call: TRBJ2-1
d_call: TRBD1
v_call: TRBV10-3
cdr3_aa: CAIRGTGQTYNEQFF
cdr3_nt: TGTGCCATCAGGGGGACAGGGCAAACCTACAATGAGCAGTTCTTC

clone_size: NA
j_call: TRBJ1-4
d_call: NA
v_call: TRBV2
cdr3_aa: CASIAIQGSNEKLFF
cdr3_nt: TGTGCCAGCATCGCCATCCAGGGTTCTAATGAAAAACTGTTTTTT

clone_size: NA
j_call: TRBJ1-2
d_call: TRBD1
v_call: TRBV9
cdr3_aa: CASSESSTPGGYGYGYTF
cdr3_nt: TGTGCCAGCAGCGAAAGCTCCACTCCAGGGGGTTATGGCTATGGCTACACCTTC

clone_size: NA
j_call: TRBJ2-5
d_call: NA
v_call: TRBV27
cdr3_aa: CASRDSLTTQYF
cdr3_nt: TGTGCCAGCAGGGACTCCCTAACGACCCAGTACTTC

clone_size: NA
j_call: TRBJ2-7
d_call: TRBD2
v_call: TRBV13
cdr3_aa: CASSLGTSGVDEQYF
cdr3_nt: TGTGCCAGCAGCTTAGGTACTAGCGGGGTCGACGAGCAGTACTTC

clone_size: once
j_call: TRBJ1-1
d_call: NA
v_call: TRBV7-9
cdr3_aa: CASSLVDSSVTEAFF
cdr3_nt: TGTGCCAGCAGCTTAGTGGACAGTTCGGTCACTGAAGCTTTCTTT

clone_size: NA
j_call: TRBJ2-4
d_call: NA
v_call: TRBV6-1
cdr3_aa: CASSEGQKNIQYF
cdr3_nt: TGTGCCAGCAGTGAAGGACAGAAAAACATTCAGTACTTC

clone_size: few
j_call: TRBJ1-2
d_call: NA
v_call: TRBV18
cdr3_aa: CASSPDRNYGYTF
cdr3_nt: TGTGCCAGCTCACCGGACAGAAACTATGGCTACACCTTC

clone_size: few
j_call: TRBJ1-5
d_call: TRBD1
v_call: TRBV15
cdr3_aa: CATSLDRGEGQPQHF
cdr3_nt: TGTGCCACCAGCTTGGACAGGGGCGAGGGTCAGCCCCAGCATTTT

clone_size: NA
j_call: TRBJ2-7
d_call: NA
v_call: TRBV7-3
cdr3_aa: CASSLSTGNEQYF
cdr3_nt: TGTGCCAGCAGCTTAAGCACAGGCAACGAGCAGTACTTC

clone_size: NA
j_call: TRBJ2-1
d_call: NA
v_call: TRBV4-1
cdr3_aa: CASSQPLASYNEQFF
cdr3_nt: TGCGCCAGCAGCCAACCACTAGCTTCCTACAATGAGCAGTTCTTC

clone_size: NA
j_call: TRBJ2-3
d_call: TRBD2
v_call: TRBV10-3
cdr3_aa: CAISALAGEYTDTQYF
cdr3_nt: TGTGCCATCAGTGCTCTAGCGGGGGAGTACACAGATACGCAGTATTTT

clone_size: NA
j_call: TRBJ2-3
d_call: NA
v_call: TRBV5-4
cdr3_aa: CASSSPRTDTQYF
cdr3_nt: TGTGCCAGCAGCTCCCCCAGAACAGATACGCAGTATTTT

clone_size: NA
j_call: TRBJ2-5
d_call: TRBD2
v_call: TRBV2
cdr3_aa: CASSDPTSGEGTQYF
cdr3_nt: TGTGCCAGCAGTGACCCGACTAGCGGGGAGGGGACCCAGTACTTC

clone_size: NA
j_call: TRBJ1-5
d_call: NA
v_call: TRBV24-1
cdr3_aa: CATSNTNQPQHF
cdr3_nt: TGTGCCACCAGTAATACAAACCAGCCCCAGCATTTT

clone_size: NA
j_call: TRBJ1-6
d_call: NA
v_call: TRBV5-6
cdr3_aa: CASSLPGQGNSPLHF
cdr3_nt: TGTGCCAGCAGCTTGCCAGGCCAGGGTAATTCACCCCTCCACTTT

clone_size: NA
j_call: TRBJ2-7
d_call: NA
v_call: TRBV5-6
cdr3_aa: CASSSLDIYEQYF
cdr3_nt: TGTGCCAGCAGCTCCCTGGACATATACGAGCAGTACTTC

clone_size: NA
j_call: TRBJ2-7
d_call: TRBD1
v_call: TRBV15
cdr3_aa: CAAGTALYEQYF
cdr3_nt: TGTGCCGCCGGGACAGCCCTCTACGAGCAGTACTTC

clone_size: once
j_call: TRBJ1-1
d_call: TRBD1
v_call: TRBV28
cdr3_aa: CASSSHRGLGTEAFF
cdr3_nt: TGTGCCAGCAGTTCACACAGGGGGCTAGGCACTGAAGCTTTCTTT

clone_size: NA
j_call: TRBJ2-5
d_call: TRBD2
v_call: TRBV7-8
cdr3_aa: CASNLDGDLLAGGGETQYF
cdr3_nt: TGTGCCAGCAACCTAGATGGCGACCTACTAGCGGGGGGCGGAGAGACCCAGTACTTC

clone_size: few
j_call: TRBJ1-5
d_call: TRBD1
v_call: TRBV10-3
cdr3_aa: CATAGTGEHQPQHF
cdr3_nt: TGTGCCACAGCGGGGACAGGGGAGCATCAGCCCCAGCATTTT

clone_size: NA
j_call: TRBJ2-2
d_call: NA
v_call: TRBV9
cdr3_aa: CASNRFVSSTGELFF
cdr3_nt: TGTGCCAGCAACAGGTTCGTCTCGAGCACCGGGGAGCTGTTTTTT